The source of this TCR beta chain is a study of cytotoxic CD8 clonotypes in ibrutinib-treated CLL. Across the study: Mean per-sample yields comprised around 260,000 productive templates and 85,000 to 95,000 productive rearrangements.

Investigators sought sequencing depths of between 1 in 200,000 and 1 in 1 million T cells. The assay was immunoSEQ multiplex PCR, and TCRdb's table has in-frame clones only and misses some. The data hold some 130,000 clones, with 70% to 90% observed a single time. This CDR3 has 15 residues. Trimming removed 5 bases from V and 1 base from J; junction bases left unmatched: 6. CDR1 is MDHEN and CDR2 is SYDVKM in the germline V gene. Study findings and constraints: Clonality showed a rise at ibrutinib response that reversed toward baseline at progression.

For this clone: Its antigen is still unknown.

The chain uses TRBV28 and TRBJ2-3; 7 bases map to TRBD2. The sequence derives from a human donor with chronic lymphocytic leukemia. The sample in question was PBMCs, obtained after 24 months of ibrutinib treatment. CDR3: CASSRGVSGTDTQYF. The CDR3 region has the DNA TGTGCCAGCAGTCGGGGGGTTTCAGGCACAGATACGCAGTATTTT.